This passage covers 27 T cell receptor beta chains from one sample sequenced in a study of cytomegalovirus exposure and HLA in healthy donors. 13 Jbeta primers and 60 Vbeta primers were used for the PCR. Clones were read by immunoSEQ multiplex PCR, and TCRdb kept only the in-frame ones, dropping some. The repertoire has over 110,000 clones, under 80% of them found once; the top ten carry 8.8%. Sequenced sample: PBMCs. These receptors all come from a woman between 50 and 59 years old in good health and CMV-seropositive.

This sequence joins TRBV30 and TRBJ1-2; D might be TRBD1 (5 bases). The germline V and J ends were trimmed by 5 bases and 4 bases, with 14 bases remaining between them. CDR1 is GTSNPN and CDR2 is SVGIG in the germline V gene (reference sequence). The CDR3 loop spans 13 amino acids. Here the CDR3 DNA reads TGTGCCTGGGGGGGGAGGGAGACCTATGGCTACACCTTC. Translating gives CAWGGRETYGYTF. Combining the CDR3 with reference TRBV30 and TRBJ1-2 gives the whole variable domain SQTIHQWPATLVQPVGSPLSLECTVEGTSNPNLYWYRQAAGRGLQLLFYSVGIGQISSEVPQNLSASRPQDRQFILSSKKLLLSDSGFYLCAWGGRETYGYTFGSGTRLTVV.

The chain couples TRBV10-3 to TRBJ2-3, with 13 bases lining up with TRBD2. V trimming: 8 bases; J trimming: 0 bases; junction bases outside the gene matches: 11. Germline V gene lookup returns CDR1 ENHRY and CDR2 SYGVKD. This CDR3 is 18 amino acids long. The CDR3 nucleotides read TGTGCCATCGCTCGGACTAGCGGGGGTGAGATCAGCACAGATACGCAGTATTTT. Amino acids: CAIARTSGGEISTDTQYF.

This clone showed up just a few times. V is TRBV6-7 and J is TRBJ1-2, with TRBD1 matching over 8 bases. TRBV6-7 is reported as an ORF; its role is uncertain. The trim removed 2 bases at V and 7 bases at J, leaving 9 bases unmatched. This CDR3 has 15 residues. The CDR3 loop reads CASSYGDRGLSGYTF. The CDR3 nucleotides read TGTGCCAGCAGTTACGGTGACAGGGGTTTGTCTGGCTACACCTTC.

V and J are TRBV6-4 and TRBJ1-2, with D uncertain. Germline V CDR1 and CDR2: MRHNA, SNTAGT. V was shortened by 0 bases and J by 7 bases, with 12 bases between the two germline ends. This CDR3 is 14 amino acids long. As DNA, the CDR3 is TGTGCCAGCAGTGACTCGAGAGGGCGGGGTGGCTACACCTTC. Translation: CASSDSRGRGGYTF.

The gene calls are TRBV19 and TRBJ2-3; 7 bases are shared with TRBD1. Germline-derived CDR1 and CDR2 are LNHDA and SQIVND (reference sequence). Losses at the gene ends were 3 bases for V and 0 bases for J; bases not matched to a gene: 6. CDR3 length: 16 residues. Written as DNA, the CDR3 is TGTGCCAGTAGTATCCCGGGACAGACTAGCACAGATACGCAGTATTTT. Residues: CASSIPGQTSTDTQYF.

V is TRBV7-2 and J is TRBJ1-1; a weak D match, TRBD1 (6 bases). V dropped 1 base and J dropped 4 bases, with 16 bases sitting between them. In germline, CDR1 is SGHTA, CDR2 FQGNSA. This CDR3 has 16 amino acids. As DNA, the CDR3 is TGTGCCAGCAGCTTAGTGGCAGGGGTAGGTAGCACTGAAGCTTTCTTT. Encoded protein: CASSLVAGVGSTEAFF.

The chain recombines TRBV7-9 with TRBJ2-5; TRBD1 matches at 8 bases. The CDR3 sequence is 14 residues long. The germline V gene has CDR1 SEHNR and CDR2 FQNEAQ (reference sequence). The trim removed 1 base at V and 7 bases at J, leaving 5 bases unmatched. CDR3 sequence: CASSLVDRGGTQYF. The CDR3 bases are TGTGCCAGCAGCTTAGTAGACAGGGGAGGGACCCAGTACTTC.

The chain employs TRBV11-3 and TRBJ2-6, with a possible D match to TRBD1 (6 bases). Trimming took 4 bases from V and 1 from J, leaving 11 bases between them. The germline CDR1 and CDR2 sequences are SGHNT and YENEEA. The CDR3 spans 16 residues. The CDR3 is CASSSQGGSGANVLTF. In DNA, the CDR3 is TGTGCCAGCAGCTCGCAAGGGGGTTCTGGGGCCAACGTCCTGACTTTC.

The CDR3 loop reads CASSQEGTRGEEQYF. CDR3 nucleotide sequence: TGTGCCAGCAGCCAAGAAGGGACGCGGGGGGAAGAGCAGTACTTC. The gene calls are TRBV4-2 and TRBJ2-7, with 8 bases lining up with TRBD2. CDR1 and CDR2 (germline): LGHNA, YNFKEQ. J gave up 7 bases and V 0 bases, and 8 bases lay outside the gene matches. The CDR3 has 15 amino acids.

This sequence joins TRBV5-6 and TRBJ2-7, with 7 bases lining up with TRBD1. The germline gives CDR1 SGHDT, CDR2 YYEEEE. The CDR3 consists of 13 residues. V shed 4 bases and J 3 bases; nucleotides not matched to a gene: 4. Here the CDR3 reads CASSVGTVYEQYF. The CDR3 nucleotides are TGTGCCAGCAGCGTGGGGACAGTCTACGAGCAGTACTTC. Drawing the rest from reference TRBV5-6 and TRBJ2-7, the complete variable domain is DAGVTQSPTHLIKTRGQQVTLRCSPKSGHDTVSWYQQALGQGPQFIFQYYEEEERQRGNFPDRFSGHQFPNYSSELNVNALLLGDSALYLCASSVGTVYEQYFGPGTRLTVT.

The chain recombines TRBV7-3 with TRBJ2-7, with D perhaps TRBD2 (6 bases). The germline gives CDR1 SGHTA, CDR2 FQGTGA. The CDR3 loop spans 12 amino acids. V dropped 5 bases and J dropped 6 bases, with 11 bases sitting between them. The CDR3 DNA reads TGTGCCAGCAGCCTTGCGGGGCCCGAGCAGTACTTC. Its translation is CASSLAGPEQYF. The variable domain in full, completed from reference TRBV7-3 and TRBJ2-7, reads GAGVSQTPSNKVTEKGKYVELRCDPISGHTALYWYRQSLGQGPEFLIYFQGTGAADDSGLPNDRFFAVRPEGSVSTLKIQRTERGDSAVYLCASSLAGPEQYFGPGTRLTVT.

The gene calls are TRBV6-6 and TRBJ2-2; TRBD1 might be the D (5 bases). This CDR3 spans 16 amino acids. Per the germline V gene, CDR1 is MNHNY and CDR2 is SVGAGI (reference sequence). V was pared by 5 bases and J by 0 bases, with 13 bases between. Here the CDR3 DNA reads TGTGCCAGCAGTCCCCACAGGAGCTCGAACACCGGGGAGCTGTTTTTT. Its protein product is CASSPHRSSNTGELFF.

The chain employs TRBV19 and TRBJ2-7, with D possibly being TRBD1 (5 bases). The V end was cut by 2 bases, the J end by 3 bases, with 8 bases between. Germline V gives CDR1 LNHDA, CDR2 SQIVND (reference sequence). The CDR3 contains 13 residues. The CDR3 loop reads CASSIRGYYEQYF. The CDR3 DNA sequence: TGTGCCAGTAGTATAAGGGGTTACTACGAGCAGTACTTC.

The V gene is TRBV29-1, the J gene TRBJ2-1; 8 nucleotides agree with TRBD2. After removal of 0 bases from V and 1 base from J, the junction contained 5 bases not matched to a gene. Germline V gene data show CDR1 as SQVTM and CDR2 as ANQGSEA. The CDR3 has 16 amino acids. Here the CDR3 reads CSVEDPGRESYNEQFF. The CDR3 DNA follows: TGCAGCGTTGAAGACCCCGGGAGGGAGTCCTACAATGAGCAGTTCTTC.

DNA for the CDR3: TGTGCCAGCAGCGCAGAACAGGGGGCCAACACCATATATTTT. Protein product: CASSAEQGANTIYF. This chain connects TRBV9 to TRBJ1-3, with 9 bases identical to TRBD1. CDR1 is SGDLS, CDR2 YYNGEE, per germline. The CDR3 is 14 amino acids. V shed 3 bases, J shed 7 bases, and the junction held 5 bases outside the gene matches.

V gene TRBV11-2 combines with J gene TRBJ1-1, with a possible D match to TRBD1 (5 bases). The V and J ends lost 0 bases and 6 bases respectively, with 14 bases between them. This CDR3 is 15 amino acids long. Germline CDR1 is SGHAT and CDR2 is FQNNGV. The CDR3 bases are TGTGCCAGCAGCTTAGACCCAGGGATCGGGCCTGAAGCTTTCTTT. Its protein product is CASSLDPGIGPEAFF.

As concerns this clone: One junction end disagrees with the germline gene, perhaps due to a read error. The V call is TRBV7-9, the J call TRBJ2-1; D is possibly TRBD1 (6 bases). The CDR3 spans 15 residues. The V gene's germline CDR1 is SEHNR and CDR2 FQNEAQ (reference sequence). CDR3 bases: TGTTCCAGCAGCTTAGAGACAGGCATTTACAATGAGCAGTTCTTC. It codes for CSSSLETGIYNEQFF.

The chain couples TRBV2 to TRBJ1-5; D perhaps matches TRBD1 (5 bases). The ends were cut back, 3 bases at V and 7 bases at J, with 10 bases in the middle. Germline V gives CDR1 SNHLY, CDR2 FYNNEI. The CDR3 is 13 residues long. CDR3 sequence reads: CASSEQGEQPQHF. Written as DNA, the CDR3 is TGTGCCAGCAGTGAGCAGGGTGAGCAGCCCCAGCATTTT.

The V and J genes are TRBV28 and TRBJ1-2; D is unclear. Germline V gene lookup returns CDR1 MDHEN and CDR2 SYDVKM. V lost 1 base and J lost 4, with 4 bases in between. The CDR3 extends over 12 amino acids. DNA of the CDR3: TGTGCCAGCAGTTTATCCTTCTATGGCTACACCTTC. Protein: CASSLSFYGYTF.

The J gene is TRBJ2-5, the V gene TRBV6-5, with 9 bases identical to TRBD1. The end of the DNA aligns better with TRBJ2-7, so the J call may be wrong. Germline V gene lookup returns CDR1 MNHEY and CDR2 SVGAGI. The CDR3 loop spans 15 amino acids. The DNA of the CDR3 is TGTGCCAGCAGTTACACGGGACAGGGTACCTACGAGCAGTACTTC. It is translated as CASSYTGQGTYEQYF.

The V and J genes are TRBV2 and TRBJ1-1; 10 nucleotides agree with TRBD1. The germline V gene encodes CDR1 SNHLY and CDR2 FYNNEI. The CDR3 contains 16 residues. V dropped 1 base and J dropped 8; count of bases not matched to a gene: 10. This chain's CDR3 is CASSEGPTGGAPEAFF. As DNA, the CDR3 is TGTGCCAGCAGTGAAGGACCGACAGGGGGCGCGCCCGAAGCTTTCTTT.

V and J are TRBV5-4 and TRBJ2-5; D is uncertain. The CDR3 consists of 13 residues. Trimming pared 0 bases from V and 4 bases from J, leaving 7 bases between. Germline CDR1 SGHNT, CDR2 YYREEE (reference sequence). The CDR3 spells CASSLARGETQYF. The CDR3 coding sequence is TGTGCCAGCAGCTTGGCGCGCGGAGAGACCCAGTACTTC.

This clone occurred a few times. The V call is TRBV5-4, the J call TRBJ2-7, with a weak D call TRBD1 (5 bases). In germline, CDR1 is SGHNT, CDR2 YYREEE (reference sequence). V was cut by 1 base and J by 2 bases, with 10 bases left in between. The CDR3 is 14 amino acids. For the CDR3, the DNA is TGTGCCAGCAGCTTGAAGCAGGGAACCTACGAGCAGTACTTC. This codes for CASSLKQGTYEQYF.

The CDR3 region has the DNA TGCGCCAGCAGCTTGGAACCGGGCTCCTACGAGCAGTACTTC. It translates to CASSLEPGSYEQYF. The V and J genes are TRBV5-1 and TRBJ2-7, with unresolved D. V was trimmed by 0 bases and J by 0 bases, leaving 7 bases between them. The CDR3 totals 14 residues. Germline CDR1 and CDR2: SGHRS and YFSETQ.

The chain has TRBV2 and TRBJ1-5; 9 positions match TRBD1. This CDR3 spans 18 amino acids. Per the germline V gene, CDR1 is SNHLY and CDR2 is FYNNEI. Losses at the gene ends were 4 bases for V and 4 bases for J; bases not matched to a gene: 14. CDR3 coding DNA: TGTGCCAGCAGTGGATATGAGGGGACAGGGAGCCTAAATCAGCCCCAGCATTTT. It yields the protein CASSGYEGTGSLNQPQHF.

The V call is TRBV7-2, the J call TRBJ1-3; possibly TRBD1 for D (5 bases). Germline V gene sequence: CDR1 SGHTA, CDR2 FQGNSA. This CDR3 has 13 residues. V was cut by 1 base and J by 8 bases, with 9 bases left in between. The chain's CDR3 is CASSLESGHTIYF. The CDR3 nucleotides are TGTGCCAGCAGCTTAGAATCAGGGCACACCATATATTTT.

This clone was counted between two and nine times. The J gene is TRBJ1-1, the V gene TRBV15, with a weak D call TRBD1 (5 bases). Germline V lookup: CDR1 LNHNV, CDR2 YYDKDF (reference sequence). The CDR3 is made up of 15 amino acids. Trimming cost V 0 bases and J 4 bases, with 12 bases left between them. CDR3 region: CATSRDGLGGTEAFF. The CDR3 coding sequence is TGTGCCACCAGCAGAGATGGTCTGGGGGGCACTGAAGCTTTCTTT. Full variable domain (remainder filled in from reference TRBV15 and TRBJ1-1): DAMVIQNPRYQVTQFGKPVTLSCSQTLNHNVMYWYQQKSSQAPKLLFHYYDKDFNNEADTPDNFQSRRPNTSFCFLDIRSPGLGDTAMYLCATSRDGLGGTEAFFGQGTRLTVV.